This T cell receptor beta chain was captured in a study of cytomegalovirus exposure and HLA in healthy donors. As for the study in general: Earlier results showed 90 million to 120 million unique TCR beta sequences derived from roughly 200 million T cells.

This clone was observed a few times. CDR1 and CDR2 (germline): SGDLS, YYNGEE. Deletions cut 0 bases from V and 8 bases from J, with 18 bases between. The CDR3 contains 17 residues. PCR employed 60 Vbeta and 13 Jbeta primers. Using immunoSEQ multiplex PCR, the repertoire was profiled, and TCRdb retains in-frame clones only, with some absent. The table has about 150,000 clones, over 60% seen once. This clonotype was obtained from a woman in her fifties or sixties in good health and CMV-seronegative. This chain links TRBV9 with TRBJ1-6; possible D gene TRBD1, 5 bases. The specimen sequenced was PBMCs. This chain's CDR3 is CASSVERGTGGYSPLHF. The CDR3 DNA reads TGTGCCAGCAGCGTAGAAAGGGGTACGGGGGGGTATTCACCCCTCCACTTT. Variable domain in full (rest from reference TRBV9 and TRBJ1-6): DSGVTQTPKHLITATGQRVTLRCSPRSGDLSVYWYQQSLDQGLQFLIQYYNGEERAKGNILERFSAQQFPDLHSELNLSSLELGDSALYFCASSVERGTGGYSPLHFGNGTRLTVT.